The present T cell receptor (beta chain) was sequenced within a study of blood T cell repertoires in COVID-19. Some clones are missing from TCRdb's copy, which holds only in-frame ones; the method was immunoSEQ multiplex PCR. Of 150,000 or so clones detected, 80% to 90% appear once; the ten largest clones hold 10% to 15%. Germline loops: CDR1 MNHNY, CDR2 SVGAGI (reference sequence). The CDR3 consists of 14 residues. J lost 5 bases, V lost 6 bases, and 2 bases had no gene match. The chain recombines TRBV6-6 with TRBJ2-1; TRBD2 agrees at 12 bases. The TCR sequence derives from a man younger than 35 with COVID-19, enrolled during active disease. Sequencing input: peripheral blood. CDR3: CASRRLAGDNEQFF. CDR3 nucleotide sequence: TGTGCCAGCAGGCGACTAGCGGGAGACAATGAGCAGTTCTTC.